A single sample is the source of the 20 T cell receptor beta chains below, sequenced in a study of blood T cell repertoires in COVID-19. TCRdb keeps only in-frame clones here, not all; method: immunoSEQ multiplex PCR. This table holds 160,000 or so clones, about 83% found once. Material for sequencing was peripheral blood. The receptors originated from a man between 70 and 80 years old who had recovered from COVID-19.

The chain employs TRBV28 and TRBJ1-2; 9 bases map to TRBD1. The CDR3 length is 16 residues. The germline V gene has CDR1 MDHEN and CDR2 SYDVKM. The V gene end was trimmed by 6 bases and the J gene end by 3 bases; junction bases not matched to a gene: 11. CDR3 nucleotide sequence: TGTGCCAGCAGGCTACCGGGACAGGGCTATCACTATGGCTACACCTTC. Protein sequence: CASRLPGQGYHYGYTF.

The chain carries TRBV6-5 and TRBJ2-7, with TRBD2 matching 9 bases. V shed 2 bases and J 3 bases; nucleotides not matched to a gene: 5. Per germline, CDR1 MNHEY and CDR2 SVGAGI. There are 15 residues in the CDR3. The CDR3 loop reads CASSYAGSGGYEQYF. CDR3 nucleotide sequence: TGTGCCAGCAGTTACGCCGGTAGCGGGGGCTACGAGCAGTACTTC.

The CDR3 DNA sequence: TGTGCCAGCAGCTTGTACACAGATACGCAGTATTTT. It codes for CASSLYTDTQYF. This chain uses TRBV7-8 with TRBJ2-3; no definite D call. The length of the CDR3 is 12 residues. CDR1 and CDR2 from the germline V gene are SGHVS and FQNEAQ. Deletions cut 3 bases from V and 2 bases from J, with 3 bases between.

The DNA for the CDR3 is TGTGCCAGCAGTGTTGGCGGGAGGGTTTTGGGGGAGACCCAGTACTTC. This translates into CASSVGGRVLGETQYF. V and J are TRBV2 and TRBJ2-5, with 9 bases matching TRBD2. The CDR3 runs 16 residues. Per the germline V gene, CDR1 is SNHLY and CDR2 is FYNNEI. V gave up 4 bases and J gave up 5 bases; unmatched junction bases: 11. The full variable domain, with the rest looked up from reference TRBV2 and TRBJ2-5, is EPEVTQTPSHQVTQMGQEVILRCVPISNHLYFYWYRQILGQKVEFLVSFYNNEISEKSEIFDDQFSVERPDGSNFTLKIRSTKLEDSAMYFCASSVGGRVLGETQYFGPGTRLLVL.

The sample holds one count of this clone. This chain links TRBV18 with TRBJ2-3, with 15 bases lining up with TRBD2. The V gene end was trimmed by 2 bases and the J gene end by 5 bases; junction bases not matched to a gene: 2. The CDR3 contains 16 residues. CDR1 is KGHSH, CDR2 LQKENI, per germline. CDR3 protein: CASSPKGLAGGDTQYF. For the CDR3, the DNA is TGTGCCAGCTCACCAAAGGGACTAGCGGGAGGAGATACGCAGTATTTT.

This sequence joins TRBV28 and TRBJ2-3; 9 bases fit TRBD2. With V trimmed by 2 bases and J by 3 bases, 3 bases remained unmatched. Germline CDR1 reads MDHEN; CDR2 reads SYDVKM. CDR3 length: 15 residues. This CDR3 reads CASSLAGGGTDTQYF. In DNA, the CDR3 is TGTGCCAGCAGTTTAGCGGGAGGGGGGACAGATACGCAGTATTTT.

The CDR3: CASSTGTENYGYTF. CDR3 DNA sequence: TGTGCCAGCAGCACCGGGACAGAGAACTATGGCTACACCTTC. The chain couples TRBV7-9 to TRBJ1-2; 7 positions agree with TRBD1. CDR3 length: 14 amino acids. The germline V gene has CDR1 SEHNR and CDR2 FQNEAQ (reference sequence). V trimming: 5 bases; J trimming: 2 bases; junction bases outside the gene matches: 5.

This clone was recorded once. The CDR3 sequence is CAGRQGENYGYTF. In DNA form, the CDR3 reads TGTGCCGGCCGACAGGGGGAAAACTATGGCTACACCTTC. The V and J genes are TRBV19 and TRBJ1-2, with 9 bases that match TRBD1. V trimming: 11 bases; J trimming: 2 bases; junction bases outside the gene matches: 6. There are 13 residues in the CDR3. Per the germline V gene, CDR1 is LNHDA and CDR2 is SQIVND (reference sequence).

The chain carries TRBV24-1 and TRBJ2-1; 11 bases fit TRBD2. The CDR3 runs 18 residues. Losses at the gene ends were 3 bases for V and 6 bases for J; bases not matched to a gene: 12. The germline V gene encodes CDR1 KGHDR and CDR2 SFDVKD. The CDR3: CATSDPSSGRASLNEQFF. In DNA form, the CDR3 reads TGTGCCACCAGTGATCCAAGTAGCGGGAGGGCCAGCCTCAATGAGCAGTTCTTC.

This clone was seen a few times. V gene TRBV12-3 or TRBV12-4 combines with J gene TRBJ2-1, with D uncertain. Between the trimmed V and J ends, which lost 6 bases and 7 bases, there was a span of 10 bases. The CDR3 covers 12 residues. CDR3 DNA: TGTGCCAGCAGAACTCTAGGAAATGAGCAGTTCTTC. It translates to CASRTLGNEQFF.

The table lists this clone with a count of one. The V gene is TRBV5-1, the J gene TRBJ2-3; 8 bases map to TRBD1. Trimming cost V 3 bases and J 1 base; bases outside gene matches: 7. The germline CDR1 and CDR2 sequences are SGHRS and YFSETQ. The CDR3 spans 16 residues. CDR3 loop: CASSSQGARGTDTQYF. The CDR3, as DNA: TGCGCCAGCAGCTCGCAGGGGGCGAGAGGCACAGATACGCAGTATTTT.

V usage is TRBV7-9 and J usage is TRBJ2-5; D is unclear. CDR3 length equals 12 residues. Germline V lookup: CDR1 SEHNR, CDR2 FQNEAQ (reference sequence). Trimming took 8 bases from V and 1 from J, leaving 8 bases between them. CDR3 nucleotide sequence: TGTGCCAGCTCTGGGCGCCAAGAGACCCAGTACTTC. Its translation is CASSGRQETQYF.

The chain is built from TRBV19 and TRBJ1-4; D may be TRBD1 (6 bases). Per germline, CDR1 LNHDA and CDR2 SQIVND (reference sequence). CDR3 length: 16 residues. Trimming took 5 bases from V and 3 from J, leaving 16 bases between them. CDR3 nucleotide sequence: TGTGCCAGTAGTCCTAAGCTGGGGGCCTCTAATGAAAAACTGTTTTTT. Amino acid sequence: CASSPKLGASNEKLFF.

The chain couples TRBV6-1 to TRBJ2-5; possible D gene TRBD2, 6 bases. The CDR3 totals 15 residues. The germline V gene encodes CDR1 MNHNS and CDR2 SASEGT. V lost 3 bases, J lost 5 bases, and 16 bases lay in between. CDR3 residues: CASSERSGESETQYF. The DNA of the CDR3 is TGTGCCAGCAGTGAGAGATCGGGAGAGTCGGAGACCCAGTACTTC.

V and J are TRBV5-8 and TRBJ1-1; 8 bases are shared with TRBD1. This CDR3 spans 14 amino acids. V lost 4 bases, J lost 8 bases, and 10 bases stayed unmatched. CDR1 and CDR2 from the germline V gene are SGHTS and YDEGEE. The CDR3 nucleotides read TGTGCCAGCAGCAAGGGCAGGGGGCTTGGGGAAGCTTTCTTT. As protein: CASSKGRGLGEAFF.

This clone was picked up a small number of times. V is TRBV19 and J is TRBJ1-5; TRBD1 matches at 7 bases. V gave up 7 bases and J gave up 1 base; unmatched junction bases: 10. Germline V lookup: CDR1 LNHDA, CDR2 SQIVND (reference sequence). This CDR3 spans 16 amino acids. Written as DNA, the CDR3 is TGTGCCAGTACTTCAACAGGGGCGAGAAGCAATCAGCCCCAGCATTTT. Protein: CASTSTGARSNQPQHF.

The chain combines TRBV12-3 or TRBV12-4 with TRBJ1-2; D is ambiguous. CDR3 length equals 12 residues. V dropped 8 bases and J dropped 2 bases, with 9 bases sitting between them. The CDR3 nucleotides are TGTGCCAGCGCTAGGCCAAACTATGGCTACACCTTC. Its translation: CASARPNYGYTF.

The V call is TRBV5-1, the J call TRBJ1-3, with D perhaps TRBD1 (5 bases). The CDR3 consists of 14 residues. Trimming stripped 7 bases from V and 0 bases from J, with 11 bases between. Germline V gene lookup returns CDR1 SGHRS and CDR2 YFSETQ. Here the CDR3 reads CASGAGSSGNTIYF. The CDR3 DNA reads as TGCGCCAGCGGGGCGGGGTCCTCTGGAAACACCATATATTTT.

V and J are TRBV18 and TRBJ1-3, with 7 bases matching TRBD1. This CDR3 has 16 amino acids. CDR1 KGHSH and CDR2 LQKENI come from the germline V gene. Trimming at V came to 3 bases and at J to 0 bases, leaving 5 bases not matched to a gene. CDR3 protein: CASSPAWDSSGNTIYF. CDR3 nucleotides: TGTGCCAGCTCACCGGCCTGGGACAGCTCTGGAAACACCATATATTTT.

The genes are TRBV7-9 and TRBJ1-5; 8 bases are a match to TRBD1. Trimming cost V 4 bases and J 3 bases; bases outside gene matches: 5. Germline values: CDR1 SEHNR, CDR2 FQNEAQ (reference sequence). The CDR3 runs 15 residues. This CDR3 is CASSSGQGYNQPQHF. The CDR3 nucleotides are TGTGCCAGCAGCTCTGGACAGGGTTACAATCAGCCCCAGCATTTT. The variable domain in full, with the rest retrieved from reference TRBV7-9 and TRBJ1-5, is DTGVSQNPRHKITKRGQNVTFRCDPISEHNRLYWYRQTLGQGPEFLTYFQNEAQLEKSRLLSDRFSAERPKGSFSTLEIQRTEQGDSAMYLCASSSGQGYNQPQHFGDGTRLSIL.